This T cell receptor (beta chain) was captured by sequencing in a study of T cell repertoires in cytomegalovirus infection. Study as a whole: CMV infection plus the matching HLA type was flagged by public TCR beta signatures. General observations from the study: Dominating the ex vivo response were HLA-C-restricted CMV-specific TCR beta clonotypes. Cumulative frequency (of public TCR beta family members) identified carriers of CMV plus the relevant HLA.

With respect to this clonotype: Its cognate antigen is unknown. Given a much more abundant clone one base away, this may be a read error.

One entry per CDR3 protein, called by TCRdb with MiXCR from the reads. The data contain under 600,000 distinct CDR3 sequences, about 17% of them singletons. Trimming removed 6 bases at V and 6 bases at J, with 12 bases between. The CDR3 is 12 amino acids. This sequence originates from a human donor in good health (CMV status not recorded). Some clones in this sample may be carry-over from other donors' samples. V usage is TRBV12-3 or TRBV12-4 and J usage is TRBJ2-7, with D maybe TRBD1 (5 bases). Source material: CD8+ T cells from PBMCs. CDR3 amino acids: CASSKQVGEQYF. CDR3 bases: TGTGCCAGCAGCAAACAGGTCGGCGAGCAGTACTTC.